This is a list of T cell receptor beta chains from one sample in a study of control samples from healthy donors and cancer patients. Here immunoSEQ multiplex PCR was the method, and the copy in TCRdb shows in-frame clones only, minus some. The sample lists about 120,000 clones, around 89% occurring once. The sequenced material came from blood. The source of these receptors is a man aged 45-60 years in good health. CDR3s include the opening cysteine and the closing phenylalanine or tryptophan. Fields, in order: J gene, clone size, V gene, D gene, CDR3 DNA, CDR3 protein. The D gene is left open where the match is weak. The size field is filled for only some rows; it gives once, few, many or a size class.

>TRBJ2-7|.|TRBV7-2|.
TGTGCCAGCAGCTTAGCGGGCACCTACGAGCAGTACTTC
CASSLAGTYEQYF
>TRBJ1-2|once|TRBV7-9|.
TGTGCCAGCAGCTTAGGTCCTAACTATGGCTACACCTTC
CASSLGPNYGYTF
>TRBJ1-1|.|TRBV6-2/TRBV6-3|.
TGTGCCAGCAGTTACGCGTCAGTGAACACTGAAGCTTTCTTT
CASSYASVNTEAFF
>TRBJ2-5|.|TRBV18|TRBD2
TGTGCCAGCTCAATCCAGGGAGGGAGAGAGACCCAGTACTTC
CASSIQGGRETQYF
>TRBJ1-3|.|TRBV5-1|.
TGCGCCAGCAGCTTGGCCGGACAGCTTAGCTCTGGAAACACCATATATTTT
CASSLAGQLSSGNTIYF
>TRBJ1-1|.|TRBV10-2|.
TGCGCCAGCTCCCGGGACTCCGAAGCTTTCTTT
CASSRDSEAFF
>TRBJ1-6|.|TRBV5-1|.
TGCGCCAGCAGCTTGCCAAACTTGGACAGCCGAACATCTGTTAATTCACCCCTCCACTTT
CASSLPNLDSRTSVNSPLHF
>TRBJ2-2|.|TRBV28|.
TGTGCCAGCAGTCGCGCCCCGGGACAGAACACCGGGGAGCTGTTTTTT
CASSRAPGQNTGELFF
>TRBJ1-4|.|TRBV15|.
TGTGCCACCAGCAGAGATCCGGGGGCTGCTAATGAAAAACTGTTTTTT
CATSRDPGAANEKLFF
>TRBJ1-6|.|TRBV27|TRBD1
TGTGCCAGCAGTTCGGCGACAGGGCGAAATTCACCCCTCCACTTT
CASSSATGRNSPLHF
>TRBJ2-1|.|TRBV9|TRBD2
TGTGCCAGCAGTACCGCTAGCGGGGGGGCCAATGAGCAGTTCTTC
CASSTASGGANEQFF
>TRBJ2-1|.|TRBV5-1|TRBD2
TGCGCCAGCAGCCCGGAGCGGGGGGGGAAGTTCTTC
CASSPERGGKFF
>TRBJ2-1|.|TRBV9|.
TGTGCCAGCAGCGGACGCCAGGGGTATGAGCAGTTCTTC
CASSGRQGYEQFF
>TRBJ2-7|.|TRBV2|TRBD2
TGTGCCAGCAGTGAAGGCACTAGCGAGACCTACGAGCAGTACTTC
CASSEGTSETYEQYF
>TRBJ2-2|.|TRBV9|.
TGTGCCAGCAGCGTAGCTGTCCAGGGTTGGACCGGGGAGCTGTTTTTT
CASSVAVQGWTGELFF
>TRBJ2-1|.|TRBV3-1/TRBV3-2|.
TGTGCCAGCAGCCAGGGGACGTATGAGCAGTTCTTC
CASSQGTYEQFF
>TRBJ2-5|.|TRBV30|TRBD2
TGTGCCTCCATAGCGGGACCAGGGGAGACCCAGTACTTC
CASIAGPGETQYF
>TRBJ1-5|once|TRBV15|.
TGTGCCACCAGCAGAGACTCCAATACAGGGACGGCGGTTCGGCCCCAGCATTTT
CATSRDSNTGTAVRPQHF
>TRBJ2-7|once|TRBV6-5|.
TGTGCCAGCAGTTTGGATAAGGGAACCAACTACGAGCAGTACTTC
CASSLDKGTNYEQYF
>TRBJ2-7|once|TRBV19|.
TGTGCCAGTAGTGCCCGACAAGTTGGCGAGCAGTACTTC
CASSARQVGEQYF
>TRBJ1-1|.|TRBV5-1|.
TGCGCCAGCTGGCCAGGAGAAAACACTGAAGCTTTCTTT
CASWPGENTEAFF
>TRBJ1-1|.|TRBV29-1|TRBD1
TGCAGCGTGCTGACAGGGGCCTTTGGCACTGAAGCTTTCTTT
CSVLTGAFGTEAFF
>TRBJ2-1|.|TRBV14|.
TGTGCCAGCAGCCGAGTAACAGAGAGGAAGTTCTTC
CASSRVTERKFF
>TRBJ2-7|.|TRBV5-4|.
TGTGCCAGCAGCTTGGTGGCGGGGCCCTCCTACGAGCAGTACTTC
CASSLVAGPSYEQYF
>TRBJ1-6|.|TRBV7-2|TRBD1
TGTGCCAGCAGCTTAAGGGGACAGTCGAGCTCCTATAATTCACCCCTCCACTTT
CASSLRGQSSSYNSPLHF
>TRBJ2-5|.|TRBV6-1|TRBD2
TGTGCCAGCAGTGACGGACTAGCGGGGCGCCAAGAGACCCAGTACTTC
CASSDGLAGRQETQYF
>TRBJ2-7|once|TRBV5-6|.
TGTGCCAGCAGCTTGCTGGGCTCCTACGAGCAGTACTTC
CASSLLGSYEQYF
>TRBJ1-6|.|TRBV12-3/TRBV12-4|.
TGTGCCAGCAGTTACCAGGGCCATTCACCCCTCCACTTT
CASSYQGHSPLHF
>TRBJ2-4|once|TRBV27|TRBD1
TGTGCCAGCAGTCGGGACAGGGTCCAAAACATTCAGTACTTC
CASSRDRVQNIQYF
>TRBJ1-1|.|TRBV5-5|.
TGTGCCAGCAGCTTCGGCGGGGGGCGGAACACTGAAGCTTTCTTT
CASSFGGGRNTEAFF
>TRBJ1-4|.|TRBV5-1|TRBD1
TGCGCCAGCAGCTTGGCCCACAGGGGGCAACACGAAAAACTGTTTTTT
CASSLAHRGQHEKLFF
>TRBJ1-1|once|TRBV24-1|.
TGTGCCACCAGTGAGGGGGGATCGAACACTGAAGCTTTCTTT
CATSEGGSNTEAFF
>TRBJ1-2|.|TRBV3-1/TRBV3-2|.
TGTGCCAGCAGCCAAGTGACGGACTATGGCTACACCTTC
CASSQVTDYGYTF
>TRBJ2-3|.|TRBV6-5|TRBD2
TGTGCCAGCAGTTACCGGACTAGCGGGGAAGATACGCAGTATTTT
CASSYRTSGEDTQYF
>TRBJ1-6|.|TRBV6-1|.
TGTGCCAGCAGTGAATACGCGAGCTCCTATAATTCACCCCTCCACTTT
CASSEYASSYNSPLHF
>TRBJ1-2|.|TRBV27|.
TGTGCCAGCAGTGCAGGGCCGTTTAACTATGGCTACACCTTC
CASSAGPFNYGYTF
>TRBJ1-1|.|TRBV30|.
TGTGCCTGGAGTACAGGATTGAACACTGAAGCTTTCTTT
CAWSTGLNTEAFF
>TRBJ2-7|.|TRBV19|TRBD1
TGTGCCAGTAGTCTTCAACAGGGGTCCCCCGGCGAGCAGTACTTC
CASSLQQGSPGEQYF
>TRBJ2-3|.|TRBV19|TRBD2
TGTGCCAGTGGACAGCGCGGGGGGAGCACAGATACGCAGTATTTT
CASGQRGGSTDTQYF
>TRBJ2-2|few|TRBV19|.
TGTGCCAGTAGTAAGCAGGGGAGGTACACCGGGGAGCTGTTTTTT
CASSKQGRYTGELFF
>TRBJ1-6|.|TRBV19|TRBD1
TGTGCCAGTAGTTCGCGACAGGGGGCTAATTCACCCCTCCACTTT
CASSSRQGANSPLHF
>TRBJ1-2|.|TRBV30|.
TGTGCCTGGAGTGCCGGGCAGGGGAGCGGCTACACCTTC
CAWSAGQGSGYTF
>TRBJ1-1|once|TRBV6-2/TRBV6-3|.
TGTGCCAGCAGTTCATGGGGGTCTTCGAACACTGAAGCTTTCTTT
CASSSWGSSNTEAFF
>TRBJ1-2|.|TRBV30|TRBD1
TGTGCCTGGAGTCCGGGACAGGGGGCGTATGGCTACACCTTC
CAWSPGQGAYGYTF
>TRBJ2-2|.|TRBV23-1|.
TGCGCCAGCAGTCGGGGGGGCAGGGCCACGAACACCGGGGAGCTGTTTTTT
CASSRGGRATNTGELFF
>TRBJ2-3|.|TRBV10-2|.
TGCGCCAGCAGGGGGGGCACAGATACGCAGTATTTT
CASRGGTDTQYF
>TRBJ1-2|.|TRBV9|.
TGTGCCAGCACCACTGTAGGGACTTATGGCTACACCTTC
CASTTVGTYGYTF
>TRBJ1-1|.|TRBV6-2/TRBV6-3|.
TGTGCCAGCAGTTACTCGCGGCAGGTCCGGAACACTGAAGCTTTCTTT
CASSYSRQVRNTEAFF
>TRBJ2-5|once|TRBV5-1|TRBD1
TGCGCCAGCAGCCTCACCCGGGACAGTAAAGAGACCCAGTACTTC
CASSLTRDSKETQYF
>TRBJ1-4|.|TRBV6-5|.
TGTGCCAGCAGAAACCCTGGACAGATTAATGAAAAACTGTTTTTT
CASRNPGQINEKLFF
>TRBJ1-6|few|TRBV14|TRBD1
TGTGCCAGCAGCCCCAGGCGAGGGGGCGGGTCACCCCTCCACTTT
CASSPRRGGGSPLHF
>TRBJ2-7|.|TRBV6-5|.
TGTGCCAGCAGTTACTCGGGCATAGCGAACTCGGGGGAGCAGTACTTC
CASSYSGIANSGEQYF